Listed below are T cell receptor beta chains from one sample, sequenced in a study of blood T cell repertoires in COVID-19. The data were produced by immunoSEQ multiplex PCR, yet TCRdb's version contains in-frame clones alone and is incomplete. The table lists fewer than 200,000 clones, almost 85% of them singletons. Sequenced input: peripheral blood. The source is a middle-aged man who had recovered from COVID-19. The CDR3 runs from the conserved cysteine through the conserved F or W. The D gene is left open where the match is weak. Only part of the rows carry a size: once, few, many, or a class if the clone is expanded.

D gene | J gene | clone size | V gene | CDR3 protein | CDR3 DNA
TRBD1 | TRBJ2-7 | NA | TRBV6-6 | CASSWTGTGAYEQYF | TGTGCCAGCAGTTGGACCGGGACAGGGGCCTACGAGCAGTACTTC
NA | TRBJ2-1 | NA | TRBV4-2 | CASSQDGSASEQFF | TGTGCCAGCAGCCAAGATGGTAGCGCCAGTGAGCAGTTCTTC
TRBD2 | TRBJ2-5 | NA | TRBV28 | CASRGGGSGIWKETQYF | TGTGCCAGCAGGGGAGGTGGTAGCGGGATCTGGAAAGAGACCCAGTACTTC
NA | TRBJ2-5 | NA | TRBV9 | CASSRGETQYF | TGTGCCAGCTCAAGGGGCGAGACCCAGTACTTC
NA | TRBJ2-7 | NA | TRBV20-1 | CSAYRLYEQYF | TGCAGTGCTTACAGGCTCTACGAGCAGTACTTC
NA | TRBJ2-6 | once | TRBV5-4 | CASSLDSTGANVLTF | TGTGCCAGCAGCCTAGACAGCACTGGGGCCAACGTCCTGACTTTC
NA | TRBJ1-2 | NA | TRBV4-2 | CASSQRREDGYTF | TGTGCCAGCAGCCAGCGCAGGGAAGATGGCTACACCTTC
TRBD1 | TRBJ2-7 | NA | TRBV11-2 | CASSSSDRGDEQYF | TGTGCCAGCAGCTCGTCCGACAGGGGAGACGAGCAGTACTTC
NA | TRBJ2-3 | once | TRBV6-6 | CASKRNSGVTDTQYF | TGTGCCAGCAAACGGAATTCGGGAGTCACCGATACGCAGTATTTT
TRBD2 | TRBJ2-7 | NA | TRBV4-1 | CASSQGLAGPYEQYF | TGCGCCAGCAGCCAAGGACTAGCGGGACCCTACGAGCAGTACTTC
TRBD2 | TRBJ2-6 | NA | TRBV19 | CASSMGGIGANVLTF | TGTGCCAGTAGTATGGGAGGGATTGGGGCCAACGTCCTGACTTTC
TRBD1 | TRBJ1-3 | NA | TRBV27 | CASKMGTGRGNTIYF | TGTGCCAGCAAGATGGGGACAGGGCGAGGAAACACCATATATTTT
NA | TRBJ1-1 | NA | TRBV10-3 | CAISSSHTEAFF | TGTGCCATCAGCTCCAGTCACACTGAAGCTTTCTTT
NA | TRBJ2-5 | NA | TRBV24-1 | CATSDPGEETQYF | TGTGCCACCAGTGATCCGGGGGAAGAGACCCAGTACTTC
TRBD1 | TRBJ1-1 | NA | TRBV5-1 | CASSPGQGEPKTEAFF | TGCGCCAGCAGCCCCGGACAGGGGGAACCTAAGACTGAAGCTTTCTTT
TRBD2 | TRBJ2-1 | NA | TRBV4-3 | CASSQDPLAGLSGDEQFF | TGCGCCAGCAGCCAAGATCCGCTAGCGGGATTAAGTGGCGATGAGCAGTTCTTC
NA | TRBJ1-1 | NA | TRBV28 | CASSFWDIIPNTEAFF | TGTGCCAGCAGTTTCTGGGACATTATACCTAACACTGAAGCTTTCTTT
NA | TRBJ2-6 | NA | TRBV7-3 | CASRLESSGANVLTF | TGTGCCAGCAGGCTAGAGAGCTCTGGGGCCAACGTCCTGACTTTC
TRBD2 | TRBJ2-1 | many | TRBV4-3 | CASSQEGSGGYNEQFF | TGCGCCAGCAGCCAAGAGGGTAGCGGGGGGTACAATGAGCAGTTCTTC
NA | TRBJ1-3 | few | TRBV4-3 | CASSQDWSSGNTIYF | TGCGCCAGCAGCCAAGATTGGAGCTCTGGAAACACCATATATTTT
NA | TRBJ2-3 | NA | TRBV6-6 | CASSYATSTDTQYF | TGTGCCAGCAGTTACGCTACGTCCACAGATACGCAGTATTTT
NA | TRBJ1-6 | once | TRBV7-9 | CASSSETRLLHF | TGTGCCAGCAGCTCCGAGACACGTCTACTCCACTTT
NA | TRBJ1-2 | once | TRBV5-6 | CASSTQVFYGYTF | TGTGCCAGCAGCACCCAGGTTTTCTATGGCTACACCTTC
NA | TRBJ2-3 | NA | TRBV7-2 | CASSPGLPEKYF | TGTGCCAGCAGCCCAGGACTGCCCGAGAAGTATTTT
NA | TRBJ2-7 | NA | TRBV4-3 | CASSQDRQYEQYF | TGCGCCAGCAGCCAAGATAGACAGTACGAGCAGTACTTC
NA | TRBJ2-7 | NA | TRBV6-5 | CASRRDTGSSYEQYF | TGTGCCAGCAGGAGAGATACAGGGTCCTCCTACGAGCAGTACTTC
TRBD2 | TRBJ2-3 | NA | TRBV18 | CASSTLAGVADTQYF | TGTGCCAGCTCGACGCTAGCGGGAGTTGCAGATACGCAGTATTTT
NA | TRBJ2-3 | NA | TRBV6-4 | CASSVGASTDTQYF | TGTGCCAGCAGTGTTGGGGCTAGCACAGATACGCAGTATTTT
TRBD2 | TRBJ2-1 | NA | TRBV24-1 | CATPEGRELGSSYNEQFF | TGTGCCACCCCAGAGGGGCGGGAGTTGGGGAGCTCCTACAATGAGCAGTTCTTC
NA | TRBJ1-1 | once | TRBV14 | CASSRVQENGLEAFF | TGTGCCAGCAGCCGAGTACAGGAAAACGGCCTTGAAGCTTTCTTT
TRBD1 | TRBJ1-1 | NA | TRBV7-8 | CASSPRTGADEAFF | TGTGCCAGCAGCCCCAGGACAGGGGCTGATGAAGCTTTCTTT
NA | TRBJ1-2 | NA | TRBV3-1/TRBV3-2 | CASSQNPDSLNTF | TGTGCCAGCAGCCAAAACCCGGACAGTTTGAACACCTTC
NA | TRBJ2-7 | once | TRBV2 | CASSVQRHQGYEQYF | TGTGCCAGCAGTGTCCAGAGACACCAAGGTTACGAGCAGTACTTC
TRBD2 | TRBJ2-5 | NA | TRBV7-8 | CASSPPASGGHRYQETQYF | TGTGCCAGCAGCCCCCCGGCTAGCGGGGGCCACCGGTACCAAGAGACCCAGTACTTC
NA | TRBJ2-7 | NA | TRBV11-2 | CASSVQGSLSYEQYF | TGTGCCAGCAGCGTACAGGGTTCCCTAAGCTACGAGCAGTACTTC
NA | TRBJ2-2 | once | TRBV6-1 | CASSEYYTGELFF | TGTGCCAGCAGTGAATATTACACCGGGGAGCTGTTTTTT
NA | TRBJ2-3 | NA | TRBV7-5 | CARSLVAEGLAGSTDTQYF | TGTGCCAGAAGCTTAGTCGCGGAGGGACTAGCGGGGTCCACAGATACGCAGTATTTT
NA | TRBJ2-5 | NA | TRBV5-1 | CASRPSVRETQYF | TGCGCCAGCCGTCCTAGTGTCAGAGAGACCCAGTACTTC
NA | TRBJ2-1 | NA | TRBV7-6 | CASSLSPRQDNEQFF | TGTGCCAGCAGCTTAAGTCCTCGGCAGGACAATGAGCAGTTCTTC
NA | TRBJ1-1 | NA | TRBV19 | CASSIGGIETYMNTEAFF | TGTGCCAGTAGTATAGGGGGCATAGAGACCTACATGAACACTGAAGCTTTCTTT
TRBD2 | TRBJ2-5 | NA | TRBV9 | CASSSKGLPGETQYF | TGTGCCAGCAGCAGCAAGGGACTACCAGGGGAGACCCAGTACTTC
TRBD1 | TRBJ1-2 | NA | TRBV5-6 | CASSSRDRTGDYGYTF | TGTGCCAGCAGCTCCCGGGACAGGACGGGGGATTATGGCTACACCTTC
TRBD1 | TRBJ2-7 | NA | TRBV6-5 | CASSPGQGAYEQYF | TGTGCCAGCAGTCCTGGACAGGGGGCCTACGAGCAGTACTTC
TRBD2 | TRBJ2-1 | NA | TRBV9 | CASSVERGGHSEQFF | TGTGCCAGCAGCGTAGAACGGGGGGGCCATAGTGAGCAGTTCTTC
NA | TRBJ2-7 | NA | TRBV28 | CASSKPGLSYEQYF | TGTGCCAGCAGTAAGCCGGGACTCTCCTACGAGCAGTACTTC
TRBD1 | TRBJ1-2 | NA | TRBV27 | CASSLTGWGDGYTF | TGTGCCAGCAGTCTGACAGGGTGGGGCGATGGCTACACCTTC
NA | TRBJ2-2 | NA | TRBV6-4 | CASSERTTGELFF | TGTGCCAGCAGTGAAAGGACTACCGGGGAGCTGTTTTTT
NA | TRBJ1-2 | NA | TRBV6-5 | CASSYGGYRNGYTF | TGTGCCAGCAGTTACGGAGGGTACAGGAATGGCTACACCTTC